A selection of T cell receptor beta chains follows, all from one sample in a study of shared clonotypes between healthy human individuals. Data came from immunoSEQ multiplex PCR; TCRdb stores just in-frame clones and leaves some out. The sample shows about 2.4 million clones, roughly 92% of them seen only once. Specimen: naive CD4+ T cells sorted from blood. The receptor set was obtained from a man aged 18 to 30 in good health. Both conserved end residues are part of each CDR3.

J: TRBJ2-5; V: TRBV5-1; CDR3: CASSLVGGLLQETQYF
J: TRBJ2-1; V: TRBV7-8; CDR3: CASSPSRFSSYNEQFF
J: TRBJ2-3; V: TRBV18; CDR3: CASSLQTGRDTQYF
J: TRBJ1-5; V: TRBV28; CDR3: CASSKGNQPQHF
J: TRBJ1-1; V: TRBV12-5; CDR3: CASGQNTEAFF
J: TRBJ2-3; V: TRBV11-2; CDR3: CASSVGTSVTDTQYF
J: TRBJ2-6; V: TRBV15; CDR3: CATSRDSRFLALGSGANVLTF
J: TRBJ2-3; V: TRBV1; CDR3: CTSSLRTSGEDTQYF
J: TRBJ1-1; V: TRBV6-5; CDR3: CASSTLPLNTEAFF
J: TRBJ2-1; V: TRBV10-1; CDR3: CASSESRSSGVNEQFF
J: TRBJ2-1; V: TRBV10-3; CDR3: CAISAKLANEQFF
J: TRBJ2-7; V: TRBV28; CDR3: CASRRQGNSYEQYF
J: TRBJ1-4; V: TRBV19; CDR3: CASSWTATNEKLFF
J: TRBJ2-1; V: TRBV6-5; CDR3: CASSRIQGYNEQFF
J: TRBJ2-3; V: TRBV7-2; CDR3: CASSLEGTGKSADTQYF
J: TRBJ2-5; V: TRBV30; CDR3: CAWSGQYQETQYF
J: TRBJ1-1; V: TRBV18; CDR3: CASSPDGGGTEAFF
J: TRBJ2-1; V: TRBV20-1; CDR3: CSARVYNEQFF
J: -; V: TRBV7-2; CDR3: CASSMRTGTYEQYF
J: TRBJ2-7; V: TRBV9; CDR3: CASSAGASGGYYEQYF
J: TRBJ2-7; V: TRBV7-6; CDR3: CASSSVAGRDASYEQYF
J: TRBJ2-7; V: TRBV6-5; CDR3: CASRTGQGYYEQYF
J: TRBJ2-2; V: TRBV7-2; CDR3: CASSRDRVPGELFF
J: TRBJ2-7; V: TRBV5-1; CDR3: CASSWTGPYEQYF
J: TRBJ2-1; V: TRBV7-3; CDR3: CASSLIHLAGEHEQFF
J: TRBJ2-3; V: TRBV4-1; CDR3: CASSPGLAGSSTDTQYF
J: TRBJ2-7; V: TRBV2; CDR3: CAITRDPGGSYEQYF
J: TRBJ1-6; V: TRBV4-3; CDR3: CASSQQGADSPLHF
J: TRBJ2-1; V: TRBV5-1; CDR3: CASSSPPGQLVNEQFF
J: TRBJ1-2; V: TRBV7-3; CDR3: CASSLSEGSGYGYTF
J: TRBJ1-5; V: TRBV30; CDR3: CAWSVQGEGQPQHF
J: TRBJ2-7; V: TRBV18; CDR3: CASSPGTSSYEQYF
J: TRBJ1-1; V: TRBV9; CDR3: CASRGGGTEAFF
J: TRBJ1-1; V: TRBV7-7; CDR3: CASSLDENTEAFF
J: TRBJ2-2; V: TRBV5-1; CDR3: CASSFLGPNTGELFF
J: TRBJ2-1; V: TRBV25-1; CDR3: CASSEYTPGLAGRSEQFF
J: TRBJ1-4; V: TRBV6-1; CDR3: CASRTSDGTNEKLFF
J: TRBJ1-4; V: TRBV30; CDR3: CAWSRQGNEKLFF
J: TRBJ1-5; V: TRBV5-1; CDR3: CASSLAGGNQPQHF
J: TRBJ2-1; V: TRBV5-1; CDR3: CASSLDGGTYNEQFF
J: TRBJ1-2; V: TRBV4-1; CDR3: CASSQDPDGGANYGYTF
J: TRBJ1-3; V: TRBV18; CDR3: CASSSTKTGTGNTIYF
J: TRBJ2-3; V: TRBV6-5; CDR3: CASRLAGPDTQYF
J: TRBJ1-5; V: TRBV7-2; CDR3: CASSAPGVYQPQHF
J: TRBJ1-6; V: TRBV5-1; CDR3: CASSLEAGGARISPLHF
J: TRBJ2-2; V: TRBV6-1; CDR3: CASSEQPRFNTGELFF
J: TRBJ1-5; V: TRBV2; CDR3: CASSEGFGNQPQHF
J: TRBJ2-7; V: TRBV6-5; CDR3: CASSYSRASLEQYF
J: -; V: TRBV6-5; CDR3: CARSYSTQYF
J: TRBJ1-1; V: TRBV7-2; CDR3: CASSLDGTRNTEAFF
J: TRBJ2-7; V: TRBV14; CDR3: CASSPFGGQSSYEQYF
J: TRBJ2-3; V: TRBV19; CDR3: CASSISSGSTDTQYF
J: TRBJ1-1; V: TRBV30; CDR3: CAWKRQGPTEAFF
J: TRBJ2-3; V: TRBV4-3; CDR3: CASSQDPGGQGTDTQYF